This T cell receptor (beta chain) derives from a study of early T cells in non-severe SARS-CoV-2 infection. This clonotype showed up many times. The V and J ends lost 6 bases and 7 bases respectively, with 12 bases between them. This CDR3 is built from 12 residues. Unique molecular identifiers tagged individual cDNA molecules. TCRdb passed the 5' RACE reads through MiXCR, listing each CDR3 protein once. This sample has about 36,000 distinct CDR3 sequences, with around 7% found just once. The rearrangement links TRBV12-3 or TRBV12-4 to TRBJ1-2, with a possible D match to TRBD1 (5 bases). The source is an adult who was a healthcare worker with PCR-confirmed SARS-CoV-2 infection or an uninfected control (not recorded which). Here the sequenced sample was whole blood, taken at baseline. This CDR3 reads CASRARGSGYTF. The CDR3, as DNA: TGTGCCAGCAGGGCTAGGGGAAGTGGCTACACCTTC.